A single sample gave rise to the 32 T cell receptor beta chains below, sequenced in a study of blood T cell repertoires in COVID-19. Clones were read by immunoSEQ multiplex PCR, and TCRdb kept only the in-frame ones, dropping some. The sample has under 300,000 clones, 70% to 90% seen once. What was sequenced was PBMCs or T cells enriched from blood (not recorded which). Every receptor here comes from a woman in her fifties or sixties who had recovered from COVID-19.

This clone was observed a single time. The rearrangement uses TRBV21-1 and TRBJ2-7; TRBD2, as called in the table, went unchecked against the DNA. TRBV21-1 is listed as a pseudogene. This CDR3 comprises 17 residues. The CDR3 reads CASSKINRTSGPYEQYF. CDR3 bases: TGTGCCAGCAGCAAAATAAACAGGACTAGCGGCCCCTACGAGCAGTACTTC.

The chain links TRBV5-1 to TRBJ2-5, with D perhaps TRBD2 (6 bases). This CDR3 is 14 amino acids long. In germline, CDR1 is SGHRS, CDR2 YFSETQ. V lost 3 bases and J lost 5, with 14 bases in between. CDR3 coding DNA: TGCGCCAGCAGCTCCTGGGACTCCTCGGAGACCCAGTACTTC. Protein: CASSSWDSSETQYF.

This clone was seen a single time. The rearrangement uses TRBV27 and TRBJ2-5; 8 nucleotides match TRBD2. Germline V gene sequence: CDR1 MNHEY, CDR2 SMNVEV (reference sequence). The V and J ends lost 5 bases and 6 bases, in that order; junction bases with no gene match: 8. The CDR3 loop spans 14 amino acids. In DNA, the CDR3 is TGTGCCAGCAGTACCGCAGCGGGAGTCAAGACCCAGTACTTC. Encoded protein: CASSTAAGVKTQYF.

The chain links TRBV28 to TRBJ2-7; no reliable D call. This CDR3 is built from 15 residues. Germline assignment: CDR1 MDHEN and CDR2 SYDVKM. The ends were cut back, 1 base at V and 0 bases at J, with 10 bases in the middle. This chain's CDR3 is CASSLYGSSSYEQYF. In DNA form, the CDR3 reads TGTGCCAGCAGTTTATACGGGTCTAGCTCCTACGAGCAGTACTTC.

This chain joins TRBV30 and TRBJ1-1; 7 bases align to TRBD1. Unmatched junction bases numbered 5, after V lost 1 base and J lost 0 bases. The CDR3 loop spans 15 amino acids. Germline V lookup: CDR1 GTSNPN, CDR2 SVGIG (reference sequence). The CDR3 DNA reads as TGTGCCTGGAGTGCTTTGGGACAGATGAACACTGAAGCTTTCTTT. The encoded protein is CAWSALGQMNTEAFF. Filled out from reference TRBV30 and TRBJ1-1, the complete variable domain reads SQTIHQWPATLVQPVGSPLSLECTVEGTSNPNLYWYRQAAGRGLQLLFYSVGIGQISSEVPQNLSASRPQDRQFILSSKKLLLSDSGFYLCAWSALGQMNTEAFFGQGTRLTVV.

This sequence joins TRBV2 and TRBJ1-5; possibly TRBD1 for D (5 bases). Germline V gene sequence: CDR1 SNHLY, CDR2 FYNNEI. The CDR3 has 15 amino acids. The ends were cut back, 6 bases at V and 5 bases at J, with 17 bases in the middle. CDR3 in DNA: TGTGCCAGCAGGAGTACGGGACTCCTGCATCAGCCCCAGCATTTT. Translating gives CASRSTGLLHQPQHF.

This chain joins TRBV2 and TRBJ1-2; D not certain. Trimming took off 5 bases at V and 0 bases at J, with 7 bases between the two ends. Germline CDR1 and CDR2: SNHLY and FYNNEI. This CDR3 contains 13 residues. The CDR3 DNA sequence: TGTGCCAGCAGTTCGACACCTAACTATGGCTACACCTTC. Translated: CASSSTPNYGYTF.

This chain joins TRBV7-2 and TRBJ2-2; possibly TRBD1 for D (6 bases). Germline V CDR1 and CDR2: SGHTA, FQGNSA. Trimming took 5 bases from V and 3 from J, leaving 10 bases between them. The CDR3 is made up of 14 amino acids. CDR3 DNA sequence: TGTGCCAGCAGCCCAGGACAGTACACCGGGGAGCTGTTTTTT. Translated, it gives CASSPGQYTGELFF.

Only one count was recorded for this clone. This chain joins TRBV11-3 and TRBJ1-4; no reliable D call. The ends were cut back, 2 bases at V and 10 bases at J, with 23 bases in the middle. CDR1 and CDR2 from the germline V gene are SGHNT and YENEEA. This CDR3 region has 17 residues. The DNA of the CDR3 is TGTGCCAGCAGCTTAACTCCGGGATCTTGGGATTATCGAAAACTGTTTTTT. Residues: CASSLTPGSWDYRKLFF.

The chain employs TRBV10-3 and TRBJ1-2; weak D call: TRBD1 (6 bases). The CDR3 covers 12 residues. Trimming cost V 6 bases and J 6 bases, with 11 bases left between them. Germline loops: CDR1 ENHRY, CDR2 SYGVKD. The CDR3 reads CAISLQGDGYTF. The CDR3 coding sequence is TGTGCCATCAGCTTACAGGGAGATGGCTACACCTTC.

DNA of the CDR3: TGTGCCAGCAGTGATGTGGGGGGGGATCTGAACACTGAAGCTTTCTTT. It codes for CASSDVGGDLNTEAFF. The chain combines TRBV25-1 with TRBJ1-1, with D tentatively TRBD1 (5 bases). Germline lookup yields CDR1 MGHDK and CDR2 SYGVNS. The CDR3 spans 16 residues. The germline V and J ends were trimmed by 3 bases and 0 bases, with 14 bases remaining between them.

The chain has TRBV5-6 and TRBJ2-7; 8 nucleotides agree with TRBD2. V was clipped by 3 bases and J by 0 bases; unmatched bases: 5. The germline V gene encodes CDR1 SGHDT and CDR2 YYEEEE. The CDR3 extends over 15 amino acids. CDR3 DNA sequence: TGTGCCAGCAGCTGGGGGAGCGGGAGCTCCTACGAGCAGTACTTC. Its protein product is CASSWGSGSSYEQYF.

The rearrangement joins TRBV19 to TRBJ2-1; D perhaps matches TRBD2 (5 bases). Germline CDR1 reads LNHDA; CDR2 reads SQIVND (reference sequence). V was shortened by 5 bases and J by 5 bases, with 19 bases between the two germline ends. The length of the CDR3 is 16 residues. Here the CDR3 reads CASSVPTKAVHNEQFF. In nucleotides, the CDR3 is TGTGCCAGTAGTGTACCGACTAAGGCGGTACACAATGAGCAGTTCTTC.

This clone is a singleton in its sample. V usage is TRBV18 and J usage is TRBJ2-7; tentatively, D is TRBD1 (6 bases). The CDR3 has 14 amino acids. The V and J ends lost 6 bases and 0 bases respectively, with 12 bases between them. Germline-derived CDR1 and CDR2 are KGHSH and LQKENI. The CDR3 bases are TGTGCCAGCTCCCCCGGGACAAGCTCCTACGAGCAGTACTTC. Amino acid sequence: CASSPGTSSYEQYF. Based on the CDR3 plus reference TRBV18 and TRBJ2-7, the full variable domain is NAGVMQNPRHLVRRRGQEARLRCSPMKGHSHVYWYRQLPEEGLKFMVYLQKENIIDESGMPKERFSAEFPKEGPSILRIQQVVRGDSAAYFCASSPGTSSYEQYFGPGTRLTVT.

The rearrangement uses TRBV2 and TRBJ1-4; D is unclear. CDR1 is SNHLY, CDR2 FYNNEI, per germline. The CDR3 length is 15 residues. The germline V and J ends were trimmed by 3 bases and 7 bases, with 15 bases remaining between them. This CDR3 is CASSDIGWVCEKLFF. The CDR3 DNA is TGTGCCAGCAGTGATATCGGGTGGGTATGTGAAAAACTGTTTTTT.

This rearrangement joins TRBV3-1 (or the pseudogene TRBV3-2) to TRBJ1-2; TRBD1 matches at 7 bases. The CDR3 spans 15 residues. The V and J ends lost 3 bases and 4 bases, in that order; junction bases with no gene match: 8. Germline V gene sequence: CDR1 LGHDT, CDR2 YNNKEL (reference sequence). The CDR3 coding sequence is TGTGCCAGCAGCCACAGCGCCGGGACAGCCTATGGCTACACCTTC. This translates into CASSHSAGTAYGYTF.

This clone was detected a few times. The CDR3 coding sequence is TGTGCCACATTAGGCGCGGGTAATGAAAAACTGTTTTTT. It is translated as CATLGAGNEKLFF. The chain is built from TRBV28 and TRBJ1-4; D is ambiguous. The V gene lost 10 bases and the J gene lost 4 bases, with 13 bases spanning the gap. Germline lookup yields CDR1 MDHEN and CDR2 SYDVKM. The CDR3 has 13 amino acids.

This sequence joins TRBV3-1 (or the pseudogene TRBV3-2) and TRBJ2-2, with unresolved D. CDR3 length: 13 residues. Germline assignment: CDR1 LGHDT and CDR2 YNNKEL (reference sequence). Trimming pared 5 bases from V and 7 bases from J, leaving 11 bases between. The CDR3 coding sequence is TGTGCCAGCAGCTACTATGGCAACGGGGAGCTGTTTTTT. It encodes CASSYYGNGELFF.

The chain employs TRBV7-9 and TRBJ2-5, with D possibly being TRBD2 (5 bases). The CDR3 runs to 16 residues. Germline V gene data show CDR1 as SEHNR and CDR2 as FQNEAQ (reference sequence). Trimming took 2 bases from V and 4 from J, leaving 17 bases between them. The CDR3 loop is CASSLIVGKSGETQYF. DNA of the CDR3: TGTGCCAGCAGCTTAATCGTGGGGAAAAGCGGAGAGACCCAGTACTTC.

CDR3 DNA: TGTGCCAGCAGTGAATCCCTATCGGGCGGGGAGCTGTTTTTT. Encoded protein: CASSESLSGGELFF. The rearrangement uses TRBV2 and TRBJ2-2; no clear D gene. V gave up 2 bases and J gave up 7 bases, with 11 bases separating them. The CDR3 contains 14 residues. The V gene's germline CDR1 is SNHLY and CDR2 FYNNEI.

This chain joins TRBV21-1 and TRBJ1-6; TRBD1, the table's D call, lacks a check against the DNA. TRBV21-1 is classified as a pseudogene. The CDR3 loop spans 16 amino acids. For the CDR3, the DNA is TGTGCCAGCAGCAAAGTTGTAACAGGGGATAATTCACCCCTCCACTTT. It is translated as CASSKVVTGDNSPLHF.

This clone was recorded once. CDR3 loop: CASNPDRGEKLFF. The CDR3 DNA follows: TGTGCCAGCAACCCTGACCGCGGGGAAAAACTGTTTTTT. The chain combines TRBV2 with TRBJ1-4, with unresolved D. The germline CDR1 and CDR2 sequences are SNHLY and FYNNEI. V was shortened by 7 bases and J by 8 bases, with 14 bases between the two germline ends. The CDR3 runs 13 residues.

The chain couples TRBV7-2 to TRBJ2-1; D unclear. CDR3 size: 12 residues. With 4 bases removed from V and 9 bases from J, the gap between germline ends came to 10 bases. CDR1 is SGHTA and CDR2 is FQGNSA in the germline V gene. CDR3 DNA sequence: TGTGCCAGCAGCTCAAGACTGAGTGAGCAGTTCTTC. This gives the protein CASSSRLSEQFF. The full variable domain, completed using reference TRBV7-2 and TRBJ2-1, is GAGVSQSPSNKVTEKGKDVELRCDPISGHTALYWYRQSLGQGLEFLIYFQGNSAPDKSGLPSDRFSAERTGGSVSTLTIQRTQQEDSAVYLCASSSRLSEQFFGPGTRLTVL.

This chain joins TRBV5-1 and TRBJ2-7; 8 bases fit TRBD1. Trimming removed 3 bases from V and 4 bases from J; junction bases left unmatched: 12. Looked up from germline, CDR1 is SGHRS and CDR2 is YFSETQ. This CDR3 contains 16 residues. The CDR3 coding sequence is TGCGCCAGCAGCTCCCGATTGGACAGGGAGAGTTACGAGCAGTACTTC. Amino acid sequence: CASSSRLDRESYEQYF.

V usage is TRBV7-8 and J usage is TRBJ2-2; TRBD2 agrees at 7 bases. CDR3 length equals 16 residues. Per the germline V gene, CDR1 is SGHVS and CDR2 is FQNEAQ. The V segment lost 5 bases and the J segment 1 base; nucleotides outside the gene matches: 7. The CDR3 DNA reads TGTGCCAGCAGCCCAGGCTGGACTAGGAACACCGGGGAGCTGTTTTTT. Encoded protein: CASSPGWTRNTGELFF.

This chain's CDR3 is CASSYSSVLYGYTF. CDR3 in DNA: TGTGCCAGCAGTTACTCGTCGGTCCTCTATGGCTACACCTTC. The J gene is TRBJ1-2, the V gene TRBV6-5; unclear D gene. Deletions cut 0 bases from V and 4 bases from J, with 9 bases between. The CDR3 contains 14 residues. Germline assignment: CDR1 MNHEY and CDR2 SVGAGI.

This sequence joins TRBV24-1 and TRBJ2-3; the D gene is possibly TRBD2 (6 bases). The germline CDR1 and CDR2 sequences are KGHDR and SFDVKD. V was clipped by 0 bases and J by 10 bases, with 13 bases between them. The CDR3 length is 14 residues. CDR3 sequence reads: CATSDLESGDAQYF. The DNA of the CDR3 is TGTGCCACCAGTGATTTGGAGTCGGGGGACGCGCAGTATTTT.

This rearrangement joins TRBV19 to TRBJ2-7, with D maybe TRBD2 (6 bases). V lost 4 bases and J lost 4, with 20 bases in between. Per germline, CDR1 LNHDA and CDR2 SQIVND (reference sequence). The CDR3 consists of 16 residues. CDR3 protein: CASSTGTPRTLYEQYF. DNA of the CDR3: TGTGCCAGTAGTACCGGGACTCCACGAACCTTATACGAGCAGTACTTC.

The chain combines TRBV2 with TRBJ2-7, with TRBD2 as a possible D gene (6 bases). The V end lost 8 bases, the J end lost 7 bases, and 21 bases lay between the germline ends. Germline V gene data show CDR1 as SNHLY and CDR2 as FYNNEI. This CDR3 is built from 14 residues. For the CDR3, the DNA is TGTGCCAGCGGACTCCTCGGGACTCGGGCGGAGCAGTACTTC. This gives the protein CASGLLGTRAEQYF.

This chain joins TRBV7-9 and TRBJ2-3, with TRBD1 as a possible D gene (5 bases). This CDR3 has 15 amino acids. Germline lookup yields CDR1 SEHNR and CDR2 FQNEAQ (reference sequence). Trimming stripped 5 bases from V and 3 bases from J, with 15 bases between. CDR3 amino acids: CASSQGWLVTDTQYF. DNA for the CDR3: TGTGCCAGCAGCCAGGGCTGGCTGGTTACAGATACGCAGTATTTT.

The chain uses TRBV5-1 and TRBJ2-2; weak D call: TRBD1 (6 bases). This CDR3 has 16 amino acids. CDR1 is SGHRS and CDR2 is YFSETQ in the germline V gene. Between the trimmed V and J ends, which lost 0 bases and 2 bases, there was a span of 11 bases. The CDR3 reads CASSLVGRGNTGELFF. The CDR3 coding sequence is TGCGCCAGCAGCTTGGTGGGCAGGGGAAACACCGGGGAGCTGTTTTTT.

The rearrangement joins TRBV28 to TRBJ1-2, with D possibly TRBD1 on 6 matching bases. From germline, CDR1 is MDHEN and CDR2 SYDVKM. The CDR3 runs 14 residues. Trimming removed 3 bases at V and 5 bases at J, with 13 bases between. CDR3 bases: TGTGCCAGCAGTTTGCCGGGGGGCGAGTATGGCTACACCTTC. It yields the protein CASSLPGGEYGYTF.